The 22 T cell receptor beta chains below all came from one sample that was sequenced in a study of cytomegalovirus exposure and HLA in healthy donors. Generated by immunoSEQ multiplex PCR, the TCRdb table keeps only in-frame clones and is missing some. The sample has approximately 88,000 clones, approximately 88% seen once. Sequencing was carried out using PBMCs. The receptor source for this set is a young woman in good health and CMV-seropositive.

This chain links TRBV27 with TRBJ2-7; TRBD1 matches at 9 bases. Germline V gene sequence: CDR1 MNHEY, CDR2 SMNVEV (reference sequence). The CDR3 runs to 15 residues. V lost 6 bases, J lost 0 bases, and 6 bases stayed unmatched. CDR3 DNA: TGTGCCAGCAGCCCGGGACAGGGTTTCTCCTACGAGCAGTACTTC. It specifies CASSPGQGFSYEQYF.

V gene TRBV10-3 combines with J gene TRBJ1-5; 8 bases are a match to TRBD1. This CDR3 is 16 amino acids long. CDR1 and CDR2 (germline): ENHRY, SYGVKD. J lost 2 bases, V lost 0 bases, and 3 bases had no gene match. The DNA of the CDR3 is TGTGCCATCAGTGAGTCGGACAGGGCAGGCAATCAGCCCCAGCATTTT. Its translation is CAISESDRAGNQPQHF.

The gene calls are TRBV6-1 and TRBJ1-3, with a weak D call TRBD1 (5 bases). CDR3 length: 16 residues. Trimming took off 6 bases at V and 0 bases at J, with 15 bases between the two ends. Germline loops: CDR1 MNHNS, CDR2 SASEGT. The CDR3 is CASSESGHLSGNTIYF. For the CDR3, the DNA is TGTGCCAGCAGCGAATCCGGACACCTCTCTGGAAACACCATATATTTT.

The V and J genes are TRBV27 and TRBJ1-6, with 8 bases fitting TRBD1. Germline CDR1 reads MNHEY; CDR2 reads SMNVEV (reference sequence). CDR3 length: 15 residues. Losses at the gene ends were 4 bases for V and 10 bases for J; bases not matched to a gene: 9. The DNA for the CDR3 is TGTGCCAGCAGTTCAACCCAGGGGGCAGGGTCACCCCTCCACTTT. Protein sequence: CASSSTQGAGSPLHF.

This chain connects TRBV6-4 to TRBJ2-3, with 8 bases matching TRBD2. This CDR3 is 16 amino acids long. The V segment lost 2 bases and the J segment 3 bases; nucleotides outside the gene matches: 7. Looked up from germline, CDR1 is MRHNA and CDR2 is SNTAGT. The CDR3 DNA is TGTGCCAGCAGTGACGTTGCGGGGGGCCTGACAGATACGCAGTATTTT. Translation: CASSDVAGGLTDTQYF.

The chain joins TRBV7-6 to TRBJ1-4; 10 bases fit TRBD1. Germline-derived CDR1 and CDR2 are SGHVS and FNYEAQ. V gave up 5 bases and J gave up 2 bases; unmatched junction bases: 2. The CDR3 has 15 amino acids. The CDR3 here is CASSRQGATNEKLFF. The CDR3 DNA sequence: TGTGCCAGCAGCAGACAGGGGGCGACTAATGAAAAACTGTTTTTT.

This chain joins TRBV27 and TRBJ2-2; 7 bases line up with TRBD1. The CDR3 spans 17 residues. Germline CDR1 and CDR2: MNHEY and SMNVEV (reference sequence). The trim removed 4 bases at V and 0 bases at J, leaving 8 bases unmatched. In DNA form, the CDR3 reads TGTGCCAGCAGTTCGATACTTCAGGGGGCGAACACCGGGGAGCTGTTTTTT. Protein: CASSSILQGANTGELFF.

The chain joins TRBV7-8 to TRBJ1-2; D is uncertain. Deletions cut 5 bases from V and 3 bases from J, with 7 bases between. CDR1 SGHVS and CDR2 FQNEAQ come from the germline V gene. This CDR3 region has 12 residues. This CDR3 is CASSPVDYGYTF. In DNA, the CDR3 is TGTGCCAGCAGCCCAGTCGACTATGGCTACACCTTC.

This clone is a singleton in its sample. The chain has TRBV28 and TRBJ2-7; 7 positions agree with TRBD1. The junction had 15 bases not matched to a gene; V was cut back by 2 bases and J by 8 bases. The CDR3 contains 16 residues. Germline CDR1 is MDHEN and CDR2 is SYDVKM. The CDR3 loop is CASSLEGATPYEKQYF. The CDR3 nucleotides read TGTGCCAGCAGTTTAGAGGGGGCGACCCCTTACGAGAAGCAGTACTTC.

The chain joins TRBV28 to TRBJ1-5, with D possibly being TRBD1 (6 bases). The CDR3 spans 16 residues. The germline V and J ends were trimmed by 7 bases and 0 bases, with 16 bases remaining between them. CDR1 and CDR2 (germline): MDHEN, SYDVKM. Here the CDR3 reads CASNPPGGLSNQPQHF. CDR3 sequence (DNA): TGTGCCAGCAACCCCCCGGGGGGCCTTAGCAATCAGCCCCAGCATTTT.

This chain uses TRBV11-2 with TRBJ2-3; no firm D call. CDR3 length: 13 residues. Looked up from germline, CDR1 is SGHAT and CDR2 is FQNNGV. V shed 2 bases and J shed 6 bases, with 9 bases lying between them. CDR3: CASSLTSDDTQYF. CDR3 DNA: TGTGCCAGCAGCTTAACAAGCGACGATACGCAGTATTTT.

The J gene is TRBJ2-1, the V gene TRBV28; 8 nucleotides match TRBD1. CDR3 length: 14 amino acids. CDR1 and CDR2 (germline): MDHEN, SYDVKM. V gave up 11 bases and J gave up 7 bases; unmatched junction bases: 13. CDR3 DNA sequence: TGTGCCTCTAATTCAGGGGGCATTAGAAATGAGCAGTTCTTC. Translating gives CASNSGGIRNEQFF.

The rearrangement uses TRBV4-1 and TRBJ2-3; 10 bases map to TRBD2. V dropped 5 bases and J dropped 7; count of bases not matched to a gene: 12. The CDR3 extends over 16 amino acids. Per the germline V gene, CDR1 is MGHRA and CDR2 is YSYEKL. CDR3 coding DNA: TGCGCCAGCAGCGCCCCAGGAGCGGGGGGGCCGAATACGCAGTATTTT. This translates into CASSAPGAGGPNTQYF.

The rearrangement links TRBV25-1 to TRBJ2-7; TRBD1 aligns across 7 bases. Germline V gives CDR1 MGHDK, CDR2 SYGVNS. The CDR3 is made up of 15 amino acids. The V and J ends lost 11 bases and 0 bases, in that order; junction bases with no gene match: 13. CDR3 sequence reads: CAALPRYRGSYEQYF. In DNA form, the CDR3 reads TGTGCCGCTTTACCCAGATACAGGGGCTCCTACGAGCAGTACTTC.

This chain uses TRBV5-4 with TRBJ2-7, with unresolved D. This CDR3 has 14 amino acids. Germline CDR1 reads SGHNT; CDR2 reads YYREEE (reference sequence). V was trimmed by 0 bases and J by 0 bases, leaving 7 bases between them. CDR3 protein: CASSLELFSYEQYF. The CDR3 coding sequence is TGTGCCAGCAGCTTGGAACTCTTCTCCTACGAGCAGTACTTC.

The chain is built from TRBV6-5 and TRBJ2-7; D possibly corresponds to TRBD1 (6 bases). There are 13 residues in the CDR3. Germline lookup yields CDR1 MNHEY and CDR2 SVGAGI. V was cut by 2 bases and J by 2 bases, with 7 bases left in between. Here the CDR3 DNA reads TGTGCCAGCAGTTACAACAGGGCCTACGAGCAGTACTTC. It specifies CASSYNRAYEQYF.

The chain links TRBV7-9 to TRBJ1-2; no clear D gene. This CDR3 region has 13 residues. V was trimmed by 1 base and J by 7 bases, leaving 10 bases between them. The V gene's germline CDR1 is SEHNR and CDR2 FQNEAQ (reference sequence). The CDR3 DNA follows: TGTGCCAGCAGCTTAGGTGAGGAGCGTGGCTACACCTTC. This gives the protein CASSLGEERGYTF.

As DNA, the CDR3 is TGTGCCAGCAACTATCAGCCCCAGCATTTT. Amino acids: CASNYQPQHF. The J gene is TRBJ1-5, the V gene TRBV28; D gene ambiguous. Germline CDR1 reads MDHEN; CDR2 reads SYDVKM. This CDR3 region has 10 residues. Trimming cost V 7 bases and J 5 bases, with 3 bases left between them.

This clone was counted a single time. The V call is TRBV30, the J call TRBJ1-1; the D is unclear. The V and J ends lost 1 base and 5 bases respectively, with 14 bases between them. CDR1 GTSNPN and CDR2 SVGIG come from the germline V gene (reference sequence). The CDR3 extends over 14 amino acids. In DNA, the CDR3 is TGTGCCTGGAGTGCCCAGCTAGGTCGAACTGAAGCTTTCTTT. It is translated as CAWSAQLGRTEAFF.

The chain is built from TRBV5-1 and TRBJ2-2; 7 bases fit TRBD1. Germline V gene sequence: CDR1 SGHRS, CDR2 YFSETQ. With V trimmed by 2 bases and J by 5 bases, 6 bases remained unmatched. The length of the CDR3 is 15 residues. CDR3: CASSLGQAKTGELFF. CDR3 DNA sequence: TGCGCCAGCAGCTTAGGACAGGCAAAAACCGGGGAGCTGTTTTTT.

The V call is TRBV5-4, the J call TRBJ2-3; 8 nucleotides line up with TRBD1. Germline lookup yields CDR1 SGHNT and CDR2 YYREEE (reference sequence). CDR3 size: 16 residues. The ends lost 3 bases at V and 4 bases at J; junction bases unmatched: 10. The CDR3 is CASSWAPGGDADTQYF. The CDR3 DNA follows: TGTGCCAGCAGCTGGGCCCCAGGGGGCGACGCAGATACGCAGTATTTT.

The chain combines TRBV6-1 with TRBJ1-1; 8 bases fit TRBD1. Trimming took 7 bases from V and 6 from J; bases not matched to a gene: 4. Germline V gene sequence: CDR1 MNHNS, CDR2 SASEGT. This CDR3 contains 12 residues. The CDR3 region has the DNA TGTGCCAGCAAATGGACAGGGCCTGAAGCTTTCTTT. It codes for CASKWTGPEAFF.